These T cell receptor beta chains were read from a single sample in a study of T cell changes during pregnancy in multiple sclerosis. Sequencing was performed with immunoSEQ multiplex PCR; in TCRdb, only in-frame clones are kept and a portion is missing. The sample carries about 97,000 clones, 90% recorded once. Sequences were derived from peripheral blood, sampled in the second trimester of pregnancy. All receptors come from a female donor in good health, enrolled as a control in a pregnancy study. Each CDR3 is given with its conserved first and last residue. The D gene is left open where the match is weak. Clone size is stated in some rows and not others, as once, few, many or a class when expanded.

TRBJ2-3 | TRBD1 | 15 | - | TRBV9 | TGTGCCAGCAGCGCCGGGACAGAACTTAGGGATACGCAGTATTTT | CASSAGTELRDTQYF
TRBJ1-1 | - | 13 | - | TRBV7-9 | TGTGCCAGCAGCTTAGAAGGGGATAGGGCAACTTTCTTT | CASSLEGDRATFF
TRBJ2-1 | - | 12 | - | TRBV5-4 | TGTGCCAGCAGCTCTCTAGATAATGAGCAGTTCTTC | CASSSLDNEQFF
TRBJ2-7 | TRBD1 | 14 | - | TRBV27 | TGTGCCAGCCGCGGACAGGGGGACTCCTACGAGCAGTACTTC | CASRGQGDSYEQYF
TRBJ1-2 | - | 14 | - | TRBV7-2 | TGTGCCAGCAGCTTAGACGGAGGTATGGGTGGCTACACCTTC | CASSLDGGMGGYTF
TRBJ1-2 | - | 14 | - | TRBV18 | TGTGCCAGCTCACCCGGTTTAGGGGAGGTCGGCTACACCTTC | CASSPGLGEVGYTF
TRBJ1-5 | - | 13 | - | TRBV30 | TGTGCCTGGAGTGTAACTGAAAATCAGCCCCAGCATTTT | CAWSVTENQPQHF
TRBJ1-6 | TRBD1 | 14 | - | TRBV11-2 | TGTGCCAGCAGCTTGACAGGGGATCATTCACCCCTCCACTTT | CASSLTGDHSPLHF
TRBJ2-3 | - | 13 | - | TRBV5-1 | TGCGCCAGCGGCCTCAGTGTCACAGATACGCAGTATTTT | CASGLSVTDTQYF
TRBJ2-5 | - | 13 | - | TRBV6-1 | TGTGCCAGCAGGAACCCGGGACAAGAGACCCAGTACTTC | CASRNPGQETQYF
TRBJ2-3 | - | 15 | - | TRBV6-5 | TGTGCCAGCAGTTACTCTGGGGCCCGCACAGATACGCAGTATTTT | CASSYSGARTDTQYF
TRBJ2-1 | TRBD1 | 13 | - | TRBV6-1 | TGTGCCAGCTGTACAGGGGGCTACAATGAGCAGTTCTTC | CASCTGGYNEQFF
TRBJ1-3 | TRBD1 | 14 | - | TRBV19 | TGTGCCAGTAGTATGGGGGACAGCCGAAACACCATATATTTT | CASSMGDSRNTIYF
TRBJ1-2 | TRBD1 | 15 | - | TRBV19 | TGTGCCAGTAGTATCCCGGGACAGGCTAACTATGGCTACACCTTC | CASSIPGQANYGYTF
TRBJ1-1 | - | 14 | - | TRBV5-4 | TGTGCCAGCAGCCCGTCTACAGGGAAATGGGCAGCTTTCTTT | CASSPSTGKWAAFF
TRBJ1-1 | - | 14 | - | TRBV6-1 | TGTGCCAGCAGTGAGTACAGGATAAACACTGAAGCTTTCTTT | CASSEYRINTEAFF
TRBJ1-5 | - | 17 | - | TRBV18 | TGTGCCAGCTCACGCGGGACGGCTACTGCGGGCAATCAGCCCCAGCATTTT | CASSRGTATAGNQPQHF
TRBJ1-2 | TRBD1 | 14 | - | TRBV19 | TGTGCCAGTAGGCGGACAGGGGGCGGTCAGGGCTACACCTTC | CASRRTGGGQGYTF
TRBJ1-2 | - | 15 | - | TRBV13 | TGTGCCAGCAGCTTAGGTGCATTTCAGAACTATGGCTACACCTTC | CASSLGAFQNYGYTF
TRBJ2-7 | TRBD1 | 12 | few | TRBV6-5 | TGTGCCAGCCGAACAGGGGGCGGCGAGCAGTACTTC | CASRTGGGEQYF
TRBJ2-7 | TRBD1 | 13 | few | TRBV2 | TGTGCCAGCAGAAGGGACAGGGCCTACGAGCAGTACTTC | CASRRDRAYEQYF
TRBJ1-3 | - | 14 | - | TRBV7-2 | TGTGCCAGCAGCTTAGCAGGAGGACGCAACACCATATATTTT | CASSLAGGRNTIYF
TRBJ2-5 | TRBD2 | 14 | - | TRBV4-1 | TGCGCCAGCAGCCCGACTAGCGGAAAGGAGACCCAGTACTTC | CASSPTSGKETQYF
TRBJ1-2 | TRBD1 | 13 | - | TRBV7-2 | TGTGCCAGCAGCTTAGAGACAGGGATTGGCTACACCTTC | CASSLETGIGYTF
TRBJ1-1 | - | 15 | - | TRBV6-5 | TGTGCCAGCAGTTATGTCGCTAGGAGCAACACTGAAGCTTTCTTT | CASSYVARSNTEAFF
TRBJ1-2 | TRBD1 | 16 | - | TRBV18 | TGTGCCAGCTCACCCTTCGGGACAGGGGTGGACTATGGCTACACCTTC | CASSPFGTGVDYGYTF
TRBJ2-7 | TRBD1 | 16 | - | TRBV7-2 | TGTGCCAGCAGCTTGACAGGGGCTGGGGTTTCCTACGAGCAGTACTTC | CASSLTGAGVSYEQYF
TRBJ2-3 | - | 18 | - | TRBV5-1 | TGCGCCAGCAGCCGATCTGTGGGGCCCCAAAGCGGCACAGATACGCAGTATTTT | CASSRSVGPQSGTDTQYF
TRBJ2-3 | TRBD2 | 15 | - | TRBV18 | TGTGCCAGCTCCCCAACTAGCGGGGGCACAGATACGCAGTATTTT | CASSPTSGGTDTQYF
TRBJ1-1 | - | 13 | - | TRBV5-6 | TGTGCCAGCAGCTCCGAATCGACAGCTGAAGCTTTCTTT | CASSSESTAEAFF
TRBJ1-1 | - | 13 | - | TRBV19 | TGTGCCAGTAGTATCCGCAGGGATGCTGAAGCTTTCTTT | CASSIRRDAEAFF
TRBJ1-6 | - | 14 | many | TRBV25-1 | TGTGCCAGCAGTGAGGGAGCCTATAATTCACCCCTCCACTTT | CASSEGAYNSPLHF
TRBJ2-3 | TRBD2 | 16 | - | TRBV9 | TGTGCCAGCAGCGCGGGACTAGCGGAGCCCACAGATACGCAGTATTTT | CASSAGLAEPTDTQYF
TRBJ1-1 | - | 15 | - | TRBV7-2 | TGTGCCAGCAGCTCCATCGCGGGGGTGGGTACTGAAGCTTTCTTT | CASSSIAGVGTEAFF
TRBJ1-1 | - | 14 | - | TRBV9 | TGTGCCAGCAGCGTAAGAGGAGGGAACACTGAAGCTTTCTTT | CASSVRGGNTEAFF
TRBJ1-4 | - | 14 | - | TRBV7-9 | TGTGCCAGCAGGTCGGGAGGGGTTAATGAAAAACTGTTTTTT | CASRSGGVNEKLFF
TRBJ2-7 | TRBD2 | 15 | once | TRBV28 | TGTGCCAGCAGACTAAGTGGTAGCGGGGCCTACGAGCAGTACTTC | CASRLSGSGAYEQYF
TRBJ2-5 | TRBD2 | 15 | - | TRBV6-5 | TGTGCCAGCACCAGAGCGGGGGGACCCCGAGAGACCCAGTACTTC | CASTRAGGPRETQYF
TRBJ2-7 | - | 14 | - | TRBV28 | TGTGCCAGCACCGAGGTAGGGGGATCAGTCGAGCAGTACTTC | CASTEVGGSVEQYF
TRBJ2-7 | TRBD1 | 14 | - | TRBV6-1 | TGTGCCAGCAGTGTTCCTGACAGGGCCCACGAGCAGTACTTC | CASSVPDRAHEQYF
TRBJ1-1 | - | 15 | - | TRBV18 | TGTGCCAGCTCACCACGGGGAGGACTGAACACTGAAGCTTTCTTT | CASSPRGGLNTEAFF
TRBJ1-1 | - | 13 | - | TRBV5-8 | TGTGCCAGCAGCTTGGAGGGGACTGGGGGGGCTTTCTTT | CASSLEGTGGAFF
TRBJ2-5 | TRBD1 | 17 | - | TRBV12-5 | TGTGCTAGTGGTTTGGGTTCCTCGACAGGGGGCCGGGAGACCCAGTACTTC | CASGLGSSTGGRETQYF
TRBJ2-7 | - | 15 | - | TRBV14 | TGTGCCAGCAGCCCCGGGAGGACAGGGTGGTTCGGGCAGTACTTC | CASSPGRTGWFGQYF
TRBJ1-4 | - | 14 | - | TRBV14 | TGTGCCAGCAGCCAAGTCAGGGTTGATGAAAAACTGTTTTTT | CASSQVRVDEKLFF
TRBJ2-5 | - | 14 | - | TRBV5-6 | TGTGCCAGCAGCTTTCCAGGAGGAAAAGAGACCCAGTACTTC | CASSFPGGKETQYF
TRBJ1-2 | - | 15 | once | TRBV7-8 | TGTGCCAGCAGCTCTCTCCGGACACTACAAAATGGCTACACCTTC | CASSSLRTLQNGYTF
TRBJ2-3 | TRBD2 | 17 | - | TRBV5-1 | TGCGCCAGCAGCTTGAGAGTCCTAGCGGGGAGCACAGATACGCAGTATTTT | CASSLRVLAGSTDTQYF
TRBJ2-5 | TRBD2 | 15 | - | TRBV7-2 | TGTGCCAGCAGCTTATGGTCGGGGGGGGAAGAGACCCAGTACTTC | CASSLWSGGEETQYF
TRBJ1-5 | TRBD1 | 15 | - | TRBV5-5 | TGTGCCAGCAGTCGACAGGGAAGGGGCAATCAGCCCCAGCATTTT | CASSRQGRGNQPQHF
TRBJ1-1 | TRBD1 | 15 | - | TRBV2 | TGTGCCAGCAGTGGGAGGACAGGGGGAAACACTGAAGCTTTCTTT | CASSGRTGGNTEAFF
TRBJ1-5 | TRBD1 | 14 | - | TRBV19 | TGTGCCAGTCGAGGGACAGGGGATAATCAGCCCCAGCATTTT | CASRGTGDNQPQHF
TRBJ2-1 | - | 12 | once | TRBV5-4 | TGTGCCAGCAGCTTGGAGGGGATTGAGCAGTTCTTC | CASSLEGIEQFF